The T cell receptor (beta chain) under discussion was sequenced for a study of T cell clones after liver transplantation. Study observations and caveats: Circulating graft-donor-reactive CD4 TCRbeta sequences fell significantly post-transplant in 5 of 8 subjects.

This clone has just a few counts. Its matching antigen is unknown. The data were produced by immunoSEQ multiplex PCR, yet TCRdb's version contains in-frame clones alone and is incomplete. The profile shows about 51,000 clones, 65% to 80% of them singletons. This CDR3 has 14 amino acids. V shed 5 bases and J shed 1 base, with 9 bases lying between them. Germline V gene data show CDR1 as SNHLY and CDR2 as FYNNEI. The TCR sequence derives from a human patient who received a liver transplant. Among the T cells, some may be from the graft donor. The source material was CD4+ T cells from blood, sampled about 56 months after liver transplant. V is TRBV2 and J is TRBJ1-5; maybe TRBD1 (6 bases). Written as DNA, the CDR3 is TGTGCCAGCAGTAGGGGGAACAGCAATCAGCCCCAGCATTTT. Translating gives CASSRGNSNQPQHF. Full variable domain (remainder filled in from reference TRBV2 and TRBJ1-5): EPEVTQTPSHQVTQMGQEVILRCVPISNHLYFYWYRQILGQKVEFLVSFYNNEISEKSEIFDDQFSVERPDGSNFTLKIRSTKLEDSAMYFCASSRGNSNQPQHFGDGTRLSIL.